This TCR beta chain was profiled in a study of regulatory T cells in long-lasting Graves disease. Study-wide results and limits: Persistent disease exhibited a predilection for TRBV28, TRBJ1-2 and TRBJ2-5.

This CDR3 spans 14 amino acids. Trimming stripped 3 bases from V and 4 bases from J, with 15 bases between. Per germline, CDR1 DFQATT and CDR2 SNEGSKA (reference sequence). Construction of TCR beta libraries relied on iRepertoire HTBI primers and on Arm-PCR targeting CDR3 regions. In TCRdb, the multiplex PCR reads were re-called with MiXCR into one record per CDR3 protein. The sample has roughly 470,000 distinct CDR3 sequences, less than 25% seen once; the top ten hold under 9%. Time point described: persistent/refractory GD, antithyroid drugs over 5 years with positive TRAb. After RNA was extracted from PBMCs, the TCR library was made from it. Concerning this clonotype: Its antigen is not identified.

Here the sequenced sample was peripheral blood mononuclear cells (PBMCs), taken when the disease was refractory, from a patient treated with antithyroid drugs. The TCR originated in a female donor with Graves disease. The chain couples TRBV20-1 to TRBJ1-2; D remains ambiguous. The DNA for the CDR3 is TGCAGTGCTAGCACTTTAGCAGACCTCTATGGCTACACCTTC. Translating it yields CSASTLADLYGYTF.